Following are 19 T cell receptor beta chains from one sample sequenced in a study of shared T cell receptors in the human thymus. TCRdb's table, derived via immunoSEQ multiplex PCR, lists solely in-frame clones and lacks some. The profile shows 700,000 or so clones, 80% to 90% of them singletons. The same sample was also studied in work on human thymus T cells.

Sequencing was performed on thymocytes. These receptors were obtained from a girl in the first two years of life with a congenital heart defect.

This clone has just a few counts. This chain uses TRBV5-8 with TRBJ1-3; D gene unclear. Trimming shortened V by 4 bases and J by 0 bases, and 20 bases separated the two germline ends. The germline V gene encodes CDR1 SGHTS and CDR2 YDEGEE. The length of the CDR3 is 18 residues. Here the CDR3 DNA reads TGTGCCAGCAGCCTAGATTTTACCACGGGGTTCTCTGGAAACACCATATATTTT. Translated, it gives CASSLDFTTGFSGNTIYF.

The chain combines TRBV18 with TRBJ1-2; TRBD1 aligns across 9 bases. Trimming cost V 0 bases and J 3 bases; bases outside gene matches: 2. The CDR3 is made up of 15 amino acids. Per the germline V gene, CDR1 is KGHSH and CDR2 is LQKENI. Written as DNA, the CDR3 is TGTGCCAGCTCACCACCTGGGACAGGGCACTATGGCTACACCTTC. Translated, it gives CASSPPGTGHYGYTF.

This clone was recorded only once. The rearrangement joins TRBV6-1 to TRBJ2-7, with D uncertain. V was pared by 2 bases and J by 2 bases, with 10 bases between. This CDR3 is built from 14 residues. The germline V gene encodes CDR1 MNHNS and CDR2 SASEGT. CDR3 nucleotide sequence: TGTGCCAGCAGTGAACGGTACAGAGCCTACGAGCAGTACTTC. This sequence encodes CASSERYRAYEQYF.

The rearrangement joins TRBV5-1 to TRBJ2-4, with a tentative D call TRBD1 (6 bases). This CDR3 is 16 amino acids long. V was clipped by 0 bases and J by 5 bases, with 15 bases between them. Per germline, CDR1 SGHRS and CDR2 YFSETQ. This chain's CDR3 is CASSLDRAKLENIQYF. CDR3 bases: TGCGCCAGCAGCTTGGACAGGGCAAAGTTGGAAAACATTCAGTACTTC.

V gene TRBV25-1 combines with J gene TRBJ2-7; D may be TRBD1 (5 bases). The CDR3 runs to 17 residues. Trimming removed 4 bases from V and 2 bases from J, with 21 bases in between. Germline lookup yields CDR1 MGHDK and CDR2 SYGVNS. The CDR3 protein is CASSAPLLGAAAYEQYF. As DNA, the CDR3 is TGTGCCAGCAGTGCTCCCCTCTTAGGGGCGGCCGCCTACGAGCAGTACTTC.

This chain uses TRBV12-5 with TRBJ1-1; D not certain. V was shortened by 3 bases and J by 7 bases, with 9 bases between the two germline ends. CDR1 is LGHNT and CDR2 is FRNRAP in the germline V gene. CDR3 length: 12 amino acids. CDR3 coding DNA: TGTGCTAGTGGTTTACGCCCCGGTGAAGCTTTCTTT. It is translated as CASGLRPGEAFF.

The chain uses TRBV2 and TRBJ2-1, with 8 bases fitting TRBD1. Germline V lookup: CDR1 SNHLY, CDR2 FYNNEI. Trimming cost V 3 bases and J 4 bases; bases outside gene matches: 8. There are 16 residues in the CDR3. The CDR3 reads CASSDNTGGRYNEQFF. The CDR3 DNA reads as TGTGCCAGCAGTGATAACACAGGGGGGCGGTACAATGAGCAGTTCTTC.

The J gene is TRBJ2-7, the V gene TRBV5-6; 9 bases fit TRBD1. V shed 4 bases, J shed 2 bases, and the junction held 4 bases outside the gene matches. Germline V gene data show CDR1 as SGHDT and CDR2 as YYEEEE. The CDR3 has 14 residues. The CDR3 sequence: CASSNRDRAYEQYF. The DNA for the CDR3 is TGTGCCAGCAGCAACCGGGACAGGGCCTACGAGCAGTACTTC.

J is TRBJ1-2 and V is TRBV6-5, with D possibly TRBD1 on 5 matching bases. V lost 2 bases, J lost 4 bases, and 14 bases lay in between. CDR3 length: 15 amino acids. Germline loops: CDR1 MNHEY, CDR2 SVGAGI. DNA of the CDR3: TGTGCCAGCAGTTACCGCCCGACAGAGTGCTATGGCTACACCTTC. Amino acid sequence: CASSYRPTECYGYTF.

Of note for this clone: Other DNA sequences from this sample encode an identical CDR3 as well. V and J are TRBV7-9 and TRBJ2-7; unclear D gene. CDR3 length equals 11 residues. Germline CDR1 reads SEHNR; CDR2 reads FQNEAQ (reference sequence). Trimming removed 6 bases at V and 4 bases at J, with 7 bases between. CDR3 sequence reads: CASSPSYEQYF. The CDR3 DNA follows: TGTGCCAGCAGTCCCAGTTACGAGCAGTACTTC. Full variable domain (rest looked up from reference TRBV7-9 and TRBJ2-7): DTGVSQNPRHKITKRGQNVTFRCDPISEHNRLYWYRQTLGQGPEFLTYFQNEAQLEKSRLLSDRFSAERPKGSFSTLEIQRTEQGDSAMYLCASSPSYEQYFGPGTRLTVT.

Note on this clone: Other DNA sequences in this specimen translate into the identical CDR3. The gene calls are TRBV12-2 and TRBJ1-6; the table calls TRBD1, which could not be checked here. TRBV12-2 constitutes a pseudogene. This CDR3 region has 18 residues. Here the CDR3 reads CASRLARTAKKQDSPLHF. In DNA form, the CDR3 reads TGTGCAAGTCGCTTAGCGCGGACAGCTAAAAAGCAAGATTCACCCCTCCACTTT.

The chain has TRBV14 and TRBJ2-5; TRBD1 matches at 9 bases. The better agreement between TRBJ2-7 and the DNA end casts doubt on the J call. Germline CDR1 reads SGHDN; CDR2 reads FVKESK. This CDR3 contains 15 residues. The CDR3 protein is CASSGAGTGSNEQYF. In nucleotides, the CDR3 is TGTGCCAGCAGCGGCGCAGGGACAGGGAGCAACGAGCAGTACTTC.

This clone was observed a few times. This chain uses TRBV6-5 with TRBJ1-2; no reliable D call. The CDR3 sequence is 15 residues long. CDR1 MNHEY and CDR2 SVGAGI come from the germline V gene. Trimming stripped 0 bases from V and 0 bases from J, with 8 bases between. Written as DNA, the CDR3 is TGTGCCAGCAGTTACTCGTTGAGGGCTAACTATGGCTACACCTTC. Translation: CASSYSLRANYGYTF.

V gene TRBV5-1 combines with J gene TRBJ2-1; 8 nucleotides line up with TRBD1. Trimming cost V 4 bases and J 3 bases; bases outside gene matches: 6. CDR3 length: 15 residues. Germline loops: CDR1 SGHRS, CDR2 YFSETQ. CDR3 bases: TGCGCCAGCAGCCCCTCGGACAGGGACTACAATGAGCAGTTCTTC. Its protein product is CASSPSDRDYNEQFF.

The V gene is TRBV5-4, the J gene TRBJ2-2, with a possible D match to TRBD1 (5 bases). The germline V and J ends were trimmed by 0 bases and 0 bases, with 6 bases remaining between them. Germline-derived CDR1 and CDR2 are SGHNT and YYREEE (reference sequence). There are 15 residues in the CDR3. The CDR3 reads CASSLGTPNTGELFF. In nucleotides, the CDR3 is TGTGCCAGCAGCTTGGGGACACCGAACACCGGGGAGCTGTTTTTT.

Only one count was recorded for this clone. The chain couples TRBV5-6 to TRBJ1-5; 10 positions match TRBD1. CDR1 and CDR2 from the germline V gene are SGHDT and YYEEEE. The CDR3 is made up of 17 amino acids. The trim removed 0 bases at V and 0 bases at J, leaving 3 bases unmatched. The CDR3 spells CASSLGTGGYSNQPQHF. The CDR3 region has the DNA TGTGCCAGCAGCTTGGGGACAGGGGGTTATAGCAATCAGCCCCAGCATTTT.

This clone was seen more than once but under ten times. The CDR3 loop reads CAWSVVRTYEQYF. The CDR3 bases are TGTGCCTGGAGTGTAGTCAGAACCTACGAGCAGTACTTC. V is TRBV30 and J is TRBJ2-7; D uncertain. This CDR3 has 13 residues. Trimming removed 0 bases at V and 2 bases at J, with 8 bases between. The germline V gene encodes CDR1 GTSNPN and CDR2 SVGIG (reference sequence).

This chain uses TRBV2 with TRBJ1-5; TRBD1 agrees at 8 bases. V trimming: 6 bases; J trimming: 1 base; junction bases outside the gene matches: 20. CDR3 length: 20 amino acids. Germline loops: CDR1 SNHLY, CDR2 FYNNEI. The CDR3 DNA follows: TGTGCCAGCAGGAGGGGACTTTGTCCAGGGGGCGTCAGGAGCAATCAGCCCCAGCATTTT. Its translation: CASRRGLCPGGVRSNQPQHF.

As concerns this clone: An end of the junction differs from the germline gene, which may be a read error. This chain uses TRBV15 with TRBJ1-2; 9 bases align to TRBD1. Germline values: CDR1 LNHNV, CDR2 YYDKDF (reference sequence). This CDR3 is 12 amino acids long. The CDR3 loop is CATSSRTGEVIF. The CDR3 nucleotides are TGTGCCACCAGCAGTCGGACAGGGGAAGTAATTTTC.